Shown below are 3 T cell receptor beta chains from a single sample sequenced in a study of beta chain features in type 1 diabetes. The whole isolated RNA underwent reverse transcription, so sequencing captured expressed TCRB transcripts. The protocol was immunoSEQ multiplex PCR, while the TCRdb copy is restricted to in-frame clones and leaves out a portion. The sample records more than 150,000 clones, around an eighth being singletons. Sequenced sample: central memory CD4+ T cells from blood. The source is a woman aged 18-29 years in good health.

The chain couples TRBV27 to TRBJ2-7; tentatively, D is TRBD1 (5 bases). Germline loops: CDR1 MNHEY, CDR2 SMNVEV (reference sequence). V lost 5 bases to trimming and J lost 4 bases, with 15 bases between them. The CDR3 has 14 residues. CDR3 in amino acids: CASSPETAQYEQYF. CDR3 DNA: TGTGCCAGCAGTCCCGAGACAGCTCAATACGAGCAGTACTTC.

The rearrangement joins TRBV2 to TRBJ1-1, with a tentative D call TRBD1 (6 bases). The germline gives CDR1 SNHLY, CDR2 FYNNEI. The length of the CDR3 is 13 residues. Trimming pared 8 bases from V and 0 bases from J, leaving 10 bases between. The DNA of the CDR3 is TGTGCCAGCGTGGGGACAATGAACACTGAAGCTTTCTTT. It translates to CASVGTMNTEAFF. Supplemented by reference TRBV2 and TRBJ1-1, the full variable domain reads EPEVTQTPSHQVTQMGQEVILRCVPISNHLYFYWYRQILGQKVEFLVSFYNNEISEKSEIFDDQFSVERPDGSNFTLKIRSTKLEDSAMYFCASVGTMNTEAFFGQGTRLTVV.

This clone was seen a few times. V and J are TRBV2 and TRBJ2-2, with D possibly TRBD2 on 6 matching bases. Trimming took 5 bases from V and 4 from J, leaving 14 bases between them. The CDR3 covers 15 residues. Germline V gene sequence: CDR1 SNHLY, CDR2 FYNNEI. The CDR3 region has the DNA TGTGCCAGCAGTTATCTAGGGACTGCCACCGGGGAGCTGTTTTTT. Residues: CASSYLGTATGELFF.